The 17 T cell receptor beta chains listed next were all sequenced from one sample in a study of shared clonotypes between healthy human individuals. Assay used: immunoSEQ multiplex PCR; TCRdb lists only in-frame clones, some missing. The sample shows millions of clones, roughly nine tenths of them seen only once. The sequenced material came from naive CD4+ T cells sorted from blood. The sample's subset: CD45RA+ positively selected. Receptors originate from a man between 18 and 35 years old in good health.

J is TRBJ2-7 and V is TRBV11-2; 8 positions agree with TRBD1. From germline, CDR1 is SGHAT and CDR2 FQNNGV. V was pared by 5 bases and J by 2 bases, with 5 bases of the junction left unmatched. The CDR3 runs 14 residues. The CDR3 spells CASSADRVAYEQYF. The CDR3, as DNA: TGTGCCAGCAGCGCGGACAGGGTTGCCTACGAGCAGTACTTC.

The rearrangement links TRBV7-2 to TRBJ2-1; 9 nucleotides agree with TRBD2. The CDR3 sequence is 14 residues long. The germline gives CDR1 SGHTA, CDR2 FQGNSA. Trimming took 1 base from V and 10 from J; bases not matched to a gene: 5. For the CDR3, the DNA is TGTGCCAGCAGCTTAGAAGGCGGGAGGGAGGAGCAGTTCTTC. Protein sequence: CASSLEGGREEQFF.

The chain uses TRBV29-1 and TRBJ1-2, with 7 bases identical to TRBD1. V trimming: 3 bases; J trimming: 2 bases; junction bases outside the gene matches: 6. The CDR3 has 14 residues. Germline CDR1 reads SQVTM; CDR2 reads ANQGSEA. CDR3 bases: TGCAGCGTTGATGCACCAGGGGGAAACTATGGCTACACCTTC. Translating it yields CSVDAPGGNYGYTF.

The gene calls are TRBV19 and TRBJ2-7, with TRBD1 matching over 9 bases. The CDR3 extends over 16 amino acids. The J segment lost 0 bases and the V segment lost 1 base, leaving 4 bases of the junction unmatched. CDR1 and CDR2 (germline): LNHDA, SQIVND (reference sequence). The CDR3 coding sequence is TGTGCCAGTAGTATAGCCTCGGGACAGGGCTCCTACGAGCAGTACTTC. Translation: CASSIASGQGSYEQYF.

This clone occurred once. V and J are TRBV4-3 and TRBJ2-1; D ambiguous. V was shortened by 0 bases and J by 7 bases, with 16 bases between the two germline ends. The germline CDR1 and CDR2 sequences are LGHNA and YSLEER. CDR3 size: 16 residues. For the CDR3, the DNA is TGCGCCAGCAGCCAAGATATCCGACAAGCCTTAAATGAGCAGTTCTTC. As protein: CASSQDIRQALNEQFF.

This chain uses TRBV19 with TRBJ2-5; 10 nucleotides agree with TRBD2. The germline CDR1 and CDR2 sequences are LNHDA and SQIVND (reference sequence). CDR3 size: 15 residues. V gave up 6 bases and J gave up 5 bases; unmatched junction bases: 9. As DNA, the CDR3 is TGTGCCAGTAGCAGCGGGGGGGCTTTGATGGAGACCCAGTACTTC. Protein sequence: CASSSGGALMETQYF. Full variable domain (missing parts from reference TRBV19 and TRBJ2-5): DGGITQSPKYLFRKEGQNVTLSCEQNLNHDAMYWYRQDPGQGLRLIYYSQIVNDFQKGDIAEGYSVSREKKESFPLTVTSAQKNPTAFYLCASSSGGALMETQYFGPGTRLLVL.

For this clone: At the DNA level, this CDR3 is encoded by other sequences in the same sample as well. This chain uses TRBV7-9 with TRBJ1-4, with a weak D call TRBD1 (6 bases). CDR3 size: 13 residues. V was trimmed by 2 bases and J by 5 bases, leaving 6 bases between them. The V gene's germline CDR1 is SEHNR and CDR2 FQNEAQ (reference sequence). The CDR3: CASSLQGNEKLFF. CDR3 nucleotide sequence: TGTGCCAGCAGCTTACAGGGGAATGAAAAACTGTTTTTT. Supplemented by reference TRBV7-9 and TRBJ1-4, the full variable domain reads DTGVSQNPRHKITKRGQNVTFRCDPISEHNRLYWYRQTLGQGPEFLTYFQNEAQLEKSRLLSDRFSAERPKGSFSTLEIQRTEQGDSAMYLCASSLQGNEKLFFGSGTQLSVL.

The V call is TRBV2, the J call TRBJ2-7; D remains ambiguous. Trimming shortened V by 6 bases and J by 4 bases, and 16 bases separated the two germline ends. The CDR3 spans 14 residues. Germline loops: CDR1 SNHLY, CDR2 FYNNEI. CDR3 region: CASRPSFGPYEQYF. CDR3 DNA: TGTGCCAGCAGGCCCAGTTTTGGTCCTTACGAGCAGTACTTC.

The chain employs TRBV4-3 and TRBJ1-2; a possible D gene is TRBD1 (5 bases). V was cut by 1 base and J by 8 bases, with 14 bases left in between. The CDR3 is 14 residues long. The germline gives CDR1 LGHNA, CDR2 YSLEER. The CDR3 sequence: CASSQVRESDGYTF. CDR3 DNA sequence: TGCGCCAGCAGCCAAGTCAGGGAAAGCGACGGCTACACCTTC.

The V gene is TRBV27, the J gene TRBJ2-1; 8 bases are a match to TRBD1. Trimming removed 4 bases from V and 10 bases from J; junction bases left unmatched: 15. Germline V gene data show CDR1 as MNHEY and CDR2 as SMNVEV (reference sequence). The CDR3 contains 16 residues. CDR3: CASSWDRTGYAREQFF. CDR3 in DNA: TGTGCCAGCAGTTGGGATCGGACAGGGTACGCCCGGGAGCAGTTCTTC.

This chain links TRBV28 with TRBJ2-7, with 12 bases aligning to TRBD2. The CDR3 loop spans 16 amino acids. The V gene's germline CDR1 is MDHEN and CDR2 SYDVKM. The junction had 13 bases not matched to a gene; V was cut back by 6 bases and J by 7 bases. CDR3 region: CASSYTILAGGEEQYF. Written as DNA, the CDR3 is TGTGCCAGCAGCTACACCATACTAGCGGGGGGTGAAGAGCAGTACTTC.

The chain recombines TRBV18 with TRBJ2-5, with 11 nucleotides matching TRBD2. V lost 0 bases to trimming and J lost 2 bases; unmatched junction nucleotides: 5. Germline V gene data show CDR1 as KGHSH and CDR2 as LQKENI. The CDR3 loop spans 17 amino acids. CDR3 amino acids: CASSPPLAGGRQETQYF. CDR3 DNA sequence: TGTGCCAGCTCACCACCCTTAGCGGGGGGGCGGCAAGAGACCCAGTACTTC.

About this clone: This CDR3 is also generated by other DNA sequences in the sample. The chain joins TRBV30 to TRBJ2-4; 8 bases map to TRBD2. Germline assignment: CDR1 GTSNPN and CDR2 SVGIG (reference sequence). CDR3 length equals 15 residues. The J segment lost 0 bases and the V segment lost 1 base, leaving 2 bases of the junction unmatched. CDR3 amino acids: CAWSGGGLAKNIQYF. The CDR3 DNA is TGTGCCTGGAGTGGCGGGGGGCTAGCCAAAAACATTCAGTACTTC.

The chain links TRBV28 to TRBJ2-7; the D gene is possibly TRBD1 (7 bases). V lost 3 bases to trimming and J lost 5 bases, with 17 bases between them. Looked up from germline, CDR1 is MDHEN and CDR2 is SYDVKM. The CDR3 is made up of 15 amino acids. As DNA, the CDR3 is TGTGCCAGCAGTTTTACCGGCAGGGGGGCGGACGAGCAGTACTTC. Protein product: CASSFTGRGADEQYF.

This rearrangement joins TRBV5-6 to TRBJ2-7, with a tentative D call TRBD2 (6 bases). V dropped 4 bases and J dropped 1 base, with 18 bases sitting between them. Looked up from germline, CDR1 is SGHDT and CDR2 is YYEEEE. CDR3 size: 16 residues. This CDR3 is CASSVGGQRVSYEQYF. CDR3 nucleotide sequence: TGTGCCAGCAGCGTGGGTGGTCAGCGGGTATCCTACGAGCAGTACTTC.

J is TRBJ2-5 and V is TRBV27, with D possibly being TRBD2 (6 bases). The V gene lost 1 base and the J gene lost 2 bases, with 11 bases spanning the gap. The length of the CDR3 is 15 residues. The germline V gene encodes CDR1 MNHEY and CDR2 SMNVEV (reference sequence). CDR3 nucleotide sequence: TGTGCCAGCAGTTTATACCCTGGGAGGCAAGAGACCCAGTACTTC. This codes for CASSLYPGRQETQYF.

Concerning this clone: This specimen includes other DNA sequences encoding the same CDR3. This rearrangement joins TRBV7-2 to TRBJ2-7; D perhaps matches TRBD1 (6 bases). The CDR3 spans 15 residues. Germline lookup yields CDR1 SGHTA and CDR2 FQGNSA. Between the trimmed V and J ends, which lost 2 bases and 0 bases, there was a span of 11 bases. CDR3 loop: CASSLSGTNSYEQYF. In DNA, the CDR3 is TGTGCCAGCAGCTTATCCGGGACAAACTCCTACGAGCAGTACTTC. The full variable domain, completed using reference TRBV7-2 and TRBJ2-7, is GAGVSQSPSNKVTEKGKDVELRCDPISGHTALYWYRQSLGQGLEFLIYFQGNSAPDKSGLPSDRFSAERTGGSVSTLTIQRTQQEDSAVYLCASSLSGTNSYEQYFGPGTRLTVT.